A selection of T cell receptor beta chains follows, all from one sample in a study of low-dose radiotherapy and immunotherapy resistance in tumors. TCRdb reprocessed the reads with MiXCR, giving one entry per CDR3 protein. Seen here are around 80,000 distinct CDR3 sequences, 15% to 20% observed once, and the top ten hold roughly 1.5%. Sequenced material: PBMCs, taken after low-dose radiotherapy plus immunotherapy. These receptors were taken from a male donor with prostate cancer. Both conserved end residues are part of each CDR3. A D gene is named only where the DNA matches it firmly. The listing skips clone size in some rows; elsewhere it reads once, few, many or a size class.

clone_size d_call j_call v_call cdr3_aa cdr3_nt
many - TRBJ2-1 TRBV12-3/TRBV12-4 CASRRSYEQFF TGTGCCAGCCGCCGGTCTTATGAGCAGTTCTTC
many TRBD1 TRBJ1-1 TRBV20-1 CSAFDRGRVNTEAFF TGCAGTGCGTTCGACAGGGGGAGAGTGAACACTGAAGCTTTCTTT
few - TRBJ2-2 TRBV30 CAWSVRRQGGAGELFF TGTGCCTGGAGTGTACGGAGGCAGGGGGGGGCCGGGGAGCTGTTTTTT
many - TRBJ1-2 TRBV7-8 CASSLVQGRDYGYTF TGTGCCAGCAGCTTAGTCCAGGGGCGTGACTATGGCTACACCTTC
many - TRBJ2-6 TRBV4-3 CASSVEAVAGANVLTF TGCGCCAGCAGCGTTGAGGCCGTTGCTGGGGCCAACGTCCTGACTTTC
many - TRBJ1-1 TRBV14 CASSQAGPTEAFF TGTGCCAGCAGCCAAGCGGGGCCCACTGAAGCTTTCTTT
few - TRBJ2-1 TRBV30 CAWGGRYEQFF TGTGCCTGGGGGGGGCGGTATGAGCAGTTCTTC
many - TRBJ1-1 TRBV29-1 CSVGDLTNTEAFF TGCAGCGTCGGGGACCTAACGAACACTGAAGCTTTCTTT
many TRBD1 TRBJ1-5 TRBV2 CASSWDSNSNQPQHF TGTGCCAGCAGTTGGGACAGTAATAGCAATCAGCCCCAGCATTTT
many TRBD2 TRBJ2-1 TRBV11-2 CASSLKPSGSHEQFF TGTGCCAGCAGCTTAAAACCTAGCGGGAGCCATGAGCAGTTCTTC
many TRBD1 TRBJ2-2 TRBV24-1 CATSGTGRMFF TGTGCCACCAGCGGGACAGGGAGGATGTTTTTT
few - TRBJ2-1 TRBV3-1 CASSHRYSNNEQFF TGTGCCAGCAGCCACCGGTACAGTAACAATGAGCAGTTCTTC
many TRBD2 TRBJ2-4 TRBV11-2 CASSLERRTSGRNIQYF TGTGCCAGCAGCTTAGAACGCCGGACTAGCGGGAGAAACATTCAGTACTTC
many TRBD2 TRBJ2-7 TRBV15 CATSRGGVGASYEQYF TGTGCCACCAGCAGGGGGGGGGTTGGAGCATCCTACGAGCAGTACTTC
many TRBD2 TRBJ2-3 TRBV19 CASSIRPQTGASGASTDTQYF TGTGCCAGTAGTATCCGGCCCCAGACTGGGGCTAGCGGGGCTAGCACAGATACGCAGTATTTT
many - TRBJ2-5 TRBV29-1 CSAGGRLETQYF TGCAGCGCTGGGGGCAGATTAGAGACCCAGTACTTC
once - TRBJ2-7 TRBV27 CASRWEQGAYEQYF TGTGCCAGCAGGTGGGAACAGGGAGCCTACGAGCAGTACTTC
many - TRBJ2-7 TRBV4-1 CASSQVYNSGYEQYF TGCGCCAGCAGCCAAGTATATAACAGCGGGTACGAGCAGTACTTC
many TRBD1 TRBJ2-4 TRBV5-1 CASSPGTAADIQYF TGCGCCAGCAGCCCCGGGACAGCAGCGGACATTCAGTACTTC
many - TRBJ2-3 TRBV7-3 CASSFQGITDTQYF TGTGCCAGCAGCTTCCAGGGGATCACAGATACGCAGTATTTT
few - TRBJ2-7 TRBV5-1 CASSLESGNSYEQYF TGCGCCAGCAGCTTAGAATCAGGCAACTCCTACGAGCAGTACTTC
many - TRBJ2-3 TRBV20-1 CSARDTPDTQYF TGCAGTGCTAGAGATACCCCAGATACGCAGTATTTT
many - TRBJ1-1 TRBV11-2 CASSQEPGAEAFF TGTGCCAGCAGCCAAGAACCAGGGGCTGAAGCTTTCTTT
many TRBD2 TRBJ2-2 TRBV27 CASKLSGTNTGELFF TGTGCCAGCAAGTTAAGCGGGACGAACACCGGGGAGCTGTTTTTT
many - TRBJ2-7 TRBV19 CASRWGRPSSYEQYF TGTGCCAGTAGATGGGGGAGGCCCTCCTCCTACGAGCAGTACTTC
many TRBD2 TRBJ2-1 TRBV28 CASSPPGGRLDEQFF TGTGCCAGCAGCCCCCCTGGCGGGAGGCTCGATGAGCAGTTCTTC
few TRBD1 TRBJ1-2 TRBV30 CAWSFGQGASYTF TGTGCCTGGAGTTTCGGACAGGGGGCAAGCTACACCTTC
many TRBD2 TRBJ2-7 TRBV12-3/TRBV12-4 CASSLGHLRGGRYEQYF TGTGCCAGCAGTTTAGGTCATTTAAGGGGAGGGAGATACGAGCAGTACTTC
medium-sized - TRBJ2-1 TRBV7-9 CASLVESGEQFF TGTGCCAGCCTGGTAGAATCAGGAGAGCAGTTCTTC
- - TRBJ1-5 TRBV6-4 CASSDAAGNQPQHF TGTGCCAGCAGTGACGCCGCCGGGAATCAGCCCCAGCATTTT
many TRBD2 TRBJ2-7 TRBV7-9 CASSLRSGSSYEQYF TGTGCCAGCAGCTTGAGAAGCGGGAGCTCCTACGAGCAGTACTTC
many - TRBJ1-6 TRBV7-2 CASSLEGWGSPLHF TGTGCCAGCAGCTTAGAGGGGTGGGGTTCACCCCTCCACTTT
many - TRBJ2-1 TRBV20-1 CSAKTGGASNEQFF TGCAGTGCTAAGACGGGGGGCGCATCCAATGAGCAGTTCTTC
many TRBD1 TRBJ2-7 TRBV30 CAWSVLWYPGGEQYF TGTGCCTGGAGTGTATTGTGGTACCCAGGGGGCGAGCAGTACTTC
- - TRBJ2-5 TRBV7-8 CASSLVGRGKESQSF TGTGCCAGCAGCTTAGTAGGCAGGGGAAAAGAGTCCCAGTCCTTC
many - TRBJ1-2 TRBV20-1 CSASYRGYTF TGCAGTGCTAGTTATCGGGGCTACACCTTC
many TRBD2 TRBJ2-1 TRBV29-1 CSVQLAGQLNEQFF TGCAGCGTGCAACTAGCGGGCCAGCTCAATGAGCAGTTCTTC
many TRBD1 TRBJ1-1 TRBV7-9 CASSLPGQETNTEAFF TGTGCCAGCAGCTTGCCGGGACAGGAAACAAACACTGAAGCTTTCTTT
many - TRBJ2-1 TRBV11-2 CASSFRGSYNEQFF TGTGCCAGCAGCTTCAGGGGTTCCTACAATGAGCAGTTCTTC
many - TRBJ2-7 TRBV28 CASKRNGGLHEQYF TGTGCCAGCAAAAGAAACGGAGGCCTCCACGAGCAGTACTTC
many TRBD1 TRBJ2-3 TRBV20-1 CSAEIETGTTDTQYF TGCAGTGCCGAGATAGAGACAGGGACCACAGATACGCAGTATTTT
many - TRBJ2-6 TRBV4-3 CASSQERFGANVLTF TGCGCCAGCAGCCAAGAAAGGTTTGGGGCCAACGTCCTGACTTTC
many - TRBJ1-5 TRBV7-2 CASSPDGTGNQPQHF TGTGCCAGCAGCCCGGACGGGACGGGGAATCAGCCCCAGCATTTT
many TRBD1 TRBJ1-2 TRBV27 CASSSYRDSTGYTF TGTGCCAGCAGTTCATACCGGGACAGTACGGGCTACACCTTC
many TRBD1 TRBJ2-7 TRBV5-4 CASSLATGVRDEQYF TGTGCCAGCAGCTTAGCGACAGGGGTGAGGGACGAGCAGTACTTC
- - TRBJ2-1 TRBV6-2/TRBV6-3 CASSIRGEQFF TGTGCCAGCAGTATACGAGGTGAGCAGTTCTTC
many - TRBJ2-3 TRBV6-2/TRBV6-3 CASSDRDYLPQEDTQYF TGTGCCAGCAGCGATCGCGACTACCTCCCTCAGGAAGATACGCAGTATTTT
many - TRBJ1-4 TRBV29-1 CSVEFSVGEKLFF TGCAGCGTTGAATTTTCGGTCGGTGAAAAACTGTTTTTT
once - TRBJ2-4 TRBV12-3/TRBV12-4 CASSFMGADIQYF TGTGCCAGCAGTTTCATGGGCGCAGACATTCAGTACTTC
many - TRBJ2-2 TRBV20-1 CSATRQALTGELFF TGCAGTGCTACGAGACAGGCGCTCACCGGGGAGCTGTTTTTT
many TRBD2 TRBJ2-5 TRBV2 CASSRVSREAGTQYF TGTGCCAGCAGTCGTGTCTCGCGGGAGGCGGGGACCCAGTACTTC
- - TRBJ1-6 TRBV28 CASSNLQLSPLHF TGTGCCAGCAGCAACCTACAGTTATCACCCCTCCACTTT
many - TRBJ2-1 TRBV11-1 CASSSRSSGSYNEQFF TGTGCCAGCAGCTCCCGCAGTAGCGGATCCTACAATGAGCAGTTCTTC
many - TRBJ2-3 TRBV6-1 CASSAGQSTDTQYF TGTGCCAGCAGCGCCGGACAGAGCACAGATACGCAGTATTTT
many TRBD1 TRBJ1-2 TRBV19 CASGDRVPPGYTF TGTGCCAGTGGGGACAGGGTCCCCCCCGGCTACACCTTC
many TRBD1 TRBJ1-1 TRBV6-6 CASLGTGVMNTEAFF TGTGCCAGCTTGGGGACAGGGGTTATGAACACTGAAGCTTTCTTT